The rows below give T cell receptor beta chains drawn from one sample of a study of tumor-infiltrating lymphocytes in oesophageal squamous cell carcinoma. TCRdb re-called the PCR reads with MiXCR, one entry per CDR3 protein. Here the sample spans around 26,000 distinct CDR3 sequences, 30% to 40% being singletons. The source material was esophageal tumor tissue. The receptors stem from a male donor with esophageal squamous cell carcinoma. CDR3s include the opening cysteine and the closing phenylalanine or tryptophan. Fields, in order: V gene, CDR3 protein.

TRBV6-1,CASSEGGANTGELFF
TRBV28,CASSLLSIQSDYGYTF
TRBV7-6,CASSPESDEQYF
TRBV6-1,CASTATDANTGELFF
TRBV7-3,CASSTSSGSTYNEQFF
TRBV18,CASSSGTVNTEAFF
TRBV7-8,CASSLAFGTGPYEQYF
TRBV5-6,CASSRGTGTRGNEQFF
TRBV28,CASITDRNTGELYF
TRBV6-1,CASSAIGVHQETQYF